This TCR beta chain was sequenced for a study of cytomegalovirus exposure and HLA in healthy donors. General study results and limits: DRB1 showed the most TCR associations and HLA-C the fewest in a later analysis, as rates varied by HLA locus. Fewer N-insertions (relative to the roughly 630-donor mean) were reportedly seen in an Asian-associated ancestry cluster in a later analysis.

This PCR relied on a set of 60 Vbeta primers and 13 Jbeta primers. TCRdb keeps only in-frame clones here, not all; method: immunoSEQ multiplex PCR. The sample lists about 160,000 clones; 60% to 80% were seen once. To note about this clone: Its antigen is unidentified.

Germline assignment: CDR1 MNHEY and CDR2 SMNVEV (reference sequence). The CDR3 covers 15 residues. The V end lost 4 bases, the J end lost 3 bases, and 16 bases lay between the germline ends. Sequencing was performed on PBMCs. The J gene is TRBJ2-7, the V gene TRBV27, with D possibly matching TRBD2 (7 bases). The clonotype originates from a man aged 25 to 40 in good health and CMV-seropositive. Here the CDR3 reads CASSWGPGGGYEQYF. The DNA of the CDR3 is TGTGCCAGCAGTTGGGGTCCGGGGGGCGGCTACGAGCAGTACTTC.